These 24 T cell receptor beta chains were sequenced from one sample in a study of a mutant IDH1 vaccine in newly diagnosed glioma. Time point reported: week 35, safety follow-up. Every vaccination contained 300 ug of the mutant IDH1 20-mer peptide and was paired with topical imiquimod. Their specific antigens are unknown. This table comes from immunoSEQ multiplex PCR, and its TCRdb copy is limited to in-frame clones, with some not included. This sample has about 48,000 clones; less than 80% occur once, and the top ten carry less than 15%. The sequenced sample was PBMCs, obtained from a glioma patient whose treatment included an IDH1 peptide vaccine. The source is a man aged 35-49 years with glioma.

The CDR3 protein is CASRDTGGGNTIYF. The CDR3 region has the DNA TGTGCCAGCAGAGACACAGGGGGAGGAAACACCATATATTTT. V usage is TRBV2 and J usage is TRBJ1-3, with TRBD1 matching 8 bases. With V trimmed by 6 bases and J by 4 bases, 5 bases remained unmatched. CDR1 and CDR2 (germline): SNHLY, FYNNEI. The CDR3 is made up of 14 amino acids.

This clone was counted a few times. The chain employs TRBV9 and TRBJ1-4; D might be TRBD1 (6 bases). V was shortened by 0 bases and J by 4 bases, with 7 bases between the two germline ends. Germline CDR1 reads SGDLS; CDR2 reads YYNGEE. This CDR3 spans 14 amino acids. The DNA of the CDR3 is TGTGCCAGCAGCGTAGGGACAGTTAATGAAAAACTGTTTTTT. Translation: CASSVGTVNEKLFF.

The J gene is TRBJ2-7, the V gene TRBV19, with D uncertain. The CDR3 has 15 amino acids. V lost 3 bases to trimming and J lost 4 bases, with 16 bases between them. Germline loops: CDR1 LNHDA, CDR2 SQIVND (reference sequence). CDR3: CASSIPGARLYEQYF. CDR3 sequence (DNA): TGTGCCAGTAGTATCCCCGGAGCGAGGCTTTACGAGCAGTACTTC.

The V gene is TRBV5-1, the J gene TRBJ2-1; D is undetermined. V was pared by 5 bases and J by 7 bases, with 7 bases between. Per germline, CDR1 SGHRS and CDR2 YFSETQ. The CDR3 runs to 11 residues. CDR3 nucleotides: TGCGCCAGCAGGAGTTGGAATGAGCAGTTCTTC. It is translated as CASRSWNEQFF.

The chain recombines TRBV7-9 with TRBJ2-2; D is tentatively TRBD1 or TRBD2 (6 bases each). Trimming removed 0 bases from V and 3 bases from J, with 17 bases in between. This CDR3 is built from 18 residues. The V gene's germline CDR1 is SEHNR and CDR2 FQNEAQ (reference sequence). CDR3 sequence reads: CASSLALYREVDTGELFF. The CDR3 DNA reads as TGTGCCAGCAGCTTAGCGCTGTACAGGGAGGTGGACACCGGGGAGCTGTTTTTT.

This chain joins TRBV4-2 and TRBJ2-1; D could derive from TRBD1 or TRBD2 (5 bases each). V was clipped by 3 bases and J by 3 bases, with 24 bases between them. The CDR3 covers 19 residues. Per germline, CDR1 LGHNA and CDR2 YNFKEQ. The CDR3 DNA sequence: TGTGCCAGCAGCCATCATCACCAGATCGGGGCAGGCGACTACAATGAGCAGTTCTTC. Translation: CASSHHHQIGAGDYNEQFF.

The gene calls are TRBV25-1 and TRBJ1-1; 10 nucleotides align to TRBD1. Germline V CDR1 and CDR2: MGHDK, SYGVNS. V lost 1 base, J lost 4 bases, and 12 bases stayed unmatched. This CDR3 is built from 18 residues. The chain's CDR3 is CASSESGSRDRGLTEAFF. Written as DNA, the CDR3 is TGTGCCAGCAGTGAATCTGGCTCCCGGGACAGGGGTCTCACTGAAGCTTTCTTT.

The rearrangement links TRBV5-5 to TRBJ1-1, with D possibly matching TRBD1 (6 bases). The germline V and J ends were trimmed by 5 bases and 1 base, with 15 bases remaining between them. CDR3 size: 15 residues. Germline V gene lookup returns CDR1 SGHKS and CDR2 YYEKEE (reference sequence). Here the CDR3 DNA reads TGTGCCAGCAGTCGGAATCCGGGACAGAACACTGAAGCTTTCTTT. This sequence encodes CASSRNPGQNTEAFF.

This chain uses TRBV28 with TRBJ2-1; D call uncertain. The CDR3 consists of 12 residues. V was pared by 6 bases and J by 3 bases, with 6 bases between. CDR1 and CDR2 (germline): MDHEN, SYDVKM. CDR3 loop: CASRPDYNEQFF. In nucleotides, the CDR3 is TGTGCCAGCAGACCGGACTACAATGAGCAGTTCTTC.

This chain connects TRBV2 to TRBJ1-1; no clear D. Germline V lookup: CDR1 SNHLY, CDR2 FYNNEI. The V and J ends lost 3 bases and 2 bases respectively, with 10 bases between them. CDR3 length: 14 residues. CDR3 DNA sequence: TGTGCCAGCAGTGATTATGGAACCAACACTGAAGCTTTCTTT. Protein sequence: CASSDYGTNTEAFF.

The CDR3 sequence is CASSLGLAGDYEQYV. CDR3 bases: TGCGCCAGCAGCTTAGGACTAGCGGGAGACTACGAGCAGTACGTC. This chain uses TRBV5-1 with TRBJ2-7, with 13 nucleotides matching TRBD2. The V and J ends lost 2 bases and 3 bases, in that order; junction bases with no gene match: 2. CDR3 length equals 15 residues. CDR1 and CDR2 from the germline V gene are SGHRS and YFSETQ.

The genes are TRBV5-1 and TRBJ1-1; D is unresolved. The germline CDR1 and CDR2 sequences are SGHRS and YFSETQ. Trimming removed 0 bases from V and 2 bases from J, with 8 bases in between. The CDR3 has 14 residues. DNA for the CDR3: TGCGCCAGCAGCTTGGCAGGAACTAACACTGAAGCTTTCTTT. This gives the protein CASSLAGTNTEAFF.

The V call is TRBV6-1, the J call TRBJ2-1; the D is unclear. This CDR3 has 16 residues. Trimming cost V 2 bases and J 7 bases, with 18 bases left between them. Germline values: CDR1 MNHNS, CDR2 SASEGT. The CDR3 sequence: CASSELGPGMWNEQFF. In DNA form, the CDR3 reads TGTGCCAGCAGTGAATTAGGGCCTGGGATGTGGAATGAGCAGTTCTTC.

DNA for the CDR3: TGTGCCACCAGCAGGGACAGGGGAAGGGGTTCGGCCCAGCATTTT. It yields the protein CATSRDRGRGSAQHF. The rearrangement uses TRBV15 and TRBJ1-5, with 9 bases fitting TRBD1. Losses at the gene ends were 3 bases for V and 11 bases for J; bases not matched to a gene: 11. Looked up from germline, CDR1 is LNHNV and CDR2 is YYDKDF (reference sequence). The CDR3 covers 15 residues.

The gene calls are TRBV29-1 and TRBJ1-2; D is possibly TRBD1 (5 bases). Germline assignment: CDR1 SQVTM and CDR2 ANQGSEA. The CDR3 length is 13 residues. Trimming shortened V by 7 bases and J by 7 bases, and 19 bases separated the two germline ends. The CDR3 region is CSASRQTLGGYTF. The CDR3, as DNA: TGCAGCGCCAGCCGACAGACTCTCGGTGGCTACACCTTC.

This chain joins TRBV7-2 and TRBJ1-2, with TRBD1 matching over 9 bases. The V and J ends lost 0 bases and 10 bases, in that order; junction bases with no gene match: 6. The length of the CDR3 is 14 residues. In germline, CDR1 is SGHTA, CDR2 FQGNSA. The CDR3 region has the DNA TGTGCCAGCAGCTTAGCCGTGGACAGGGGTTACTACACCTTC. This sequence encodes CASSLAVDRGYYTF.

This sequence joins TRBV5-4 and TRBJ2-5; D gene ambiguous. CDR3 length: 15 residues. Germline V gene data show CDR1 as SGHNT and CDR2 as YYREEE (reference sequence). The V and J ends lost 3 bases and 5 bases respectively, with 17 bases between them. The CDR3: CASSSGSGSVETQYF. The CDR3 DNA reads as TGTGCCAGCAGCTCAGGATCCGGGTCGGTGGAGACCCAGTACTTC.

The chain carries TRBV28 and TRBJ2-7; TRBD1 matches at 7 bases. Looked up from germline, CDR1 is MDHEN and CDR2 is SYDVKM. Trimming took 5 bases from V and 9 from J; bases not matched to a gene: 4. The length of the CDR3 is 11 residues. CDR3 sequence: CASSPTGRQYF. CDR3 coding DNA: TGTGCCAGCAGTCCGACAGGGAGGCAGTACTTC.

This chain joins TRBV5-6 and TRBJ2-1; TRBD2 matches 13 bases. The ends lost 6 bases at V and 14 bases at J; junction bases unmatched: 5. Looked up from germline, CDR1 is SGHDT and CDR2 is YYEEEE. This CDR3 contains 12 residues. The CDR3 region has the DNA TGTGCCAGCAACGGACTAGCGGGAGTTGAGTTCTTC. This sequence encodes CASNGLAGVEFF.

This clone was counted a single time. This chain links TRBV7-8 with TRBJ2-3; D not certain. Germline V gene sequence: CDR1 SGHVS, CDR2 FQNEAQ. The CDR3 is made up of 13 amino acids. Trimming removed 10 bases from V and 0 bases from J, with 11 bases in between. CDR3 residues: CAIHKASTDTQYF. In nucleotides, the CDR3 is TGTGCCATCCACAAAGCTAGCACAGATACGCAGTATTTT. The full variable domain, completed using reference TRBV7-8 and TRBJ2-3, is GAGVSQSPRYKVAKRGQDVALRCDPISGHVSLFWYQQALGQGPEFLTYFQNEAQLDKSGLPSDRFFAERPEGSVSTLKIQRTQQEDSAVYLCAIHKASTDTQYFGPGTRLTVL.

This clone appeared a single time. The genes are TRBV7-9 and TRBJ1-2; 9 nucleotides line up with TRBD1. The CDR3 runs 14 residues. The V gene's germline CDR1 is SEHNR and CDR2 FQNEAQ (reference sequence). The junction had 5 bases not matched to a gene; V was cut back by 3 bases and J by 6 bases. The CDR3 here is CASSFGTGIDGYTF. The DNA for the CDR3 is TGTGCCAGCAGCTTCGGGACAGGGATTGATGGCTACACCTTC.

The chain combines TRBV28 with TRBJ2-7, with TRBD1 matching over 9 bases. With V trimmed by 5 bases and J by 4 bases, 6 bases remained unmatched. This CDR3 contains 14 residues. The germline V gene encodes CDR1 MDHEN and CDR2 SYDVKM. CDR3 amino acids: CASSLPGQGYEQYF. CDR3 DNA sequence: TGTGCCAGCAGTCTCCCGGGACAGGGTTACGAGCAGTACTTC.

The rearrangement joins TRBV6-5 to TRBJ1-4, with 7 bases fitting TRBD1. Germline V gene lookup returns CDR1 MNHEY and CDR2 SVGAGI. This CDR3 is 14 amino acids long. Trimming removed 6 bases from V and 4 bases from J; junction bases left unmatched: 5. CDR3 DNA: TGTGCCAGCAGAACACAGGGGAGTAATGAAAAACTGTTTTTT. Translated, it gives CASRTQGSNEKLFF.

CDR3 in amino acids: CASSLGTGEIEKLFF. DNA of the CDR3: TGCGCCAGCAGCCTGGGGACAGGGGAAATTGAAAAACTGTTTTTT. V gene TRBV4-1 combines with J gene TRBJ1-4; TRBD1 aligns across 10 bases. The ends lost 4 bases at V and 7 bases at J; junction bases unmatched: 6. Germline V lookup: CDR1 MGHRA, CDR2 YSYEKL. This CDR3 has 15 residues.